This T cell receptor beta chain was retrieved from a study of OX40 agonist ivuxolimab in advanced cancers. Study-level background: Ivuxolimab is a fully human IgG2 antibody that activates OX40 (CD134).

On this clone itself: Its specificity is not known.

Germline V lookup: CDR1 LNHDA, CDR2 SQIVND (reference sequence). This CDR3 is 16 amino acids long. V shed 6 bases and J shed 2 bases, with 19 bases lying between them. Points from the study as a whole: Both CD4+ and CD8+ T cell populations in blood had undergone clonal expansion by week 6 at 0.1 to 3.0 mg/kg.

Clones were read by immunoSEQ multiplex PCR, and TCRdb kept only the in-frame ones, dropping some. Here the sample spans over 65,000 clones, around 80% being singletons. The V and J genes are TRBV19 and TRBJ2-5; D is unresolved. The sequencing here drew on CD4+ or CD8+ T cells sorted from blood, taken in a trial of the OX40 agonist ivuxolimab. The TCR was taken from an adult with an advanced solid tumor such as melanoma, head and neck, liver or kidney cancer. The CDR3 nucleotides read TGTGCCAGTAGCACCCCCGCCTCTGGATCTCAAGAGACCCAGTACTTC. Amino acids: CASSTPASGSQETQYF.